This TCR beta chain was recovered during a study of control samples from healthy donors and cancer patients. Germline V CDR1 and CDR2: LGHNT, FRNRAP. This CDR3 is built from 16 residues. Trimming at V came to 6 bases and at J to 5 bases, leaving 11 bases not matched to a gene. Here immunoSEQ multiplex PCR was the method, and the copy in TCRdb shows in-frame clones only, minus some. Counted here are about 40,000 clones, 92% occurring once; the ten biggest clones make up around 3.9%. Sequencing input: blood. The receptor's source is a woman between 50 and 59 years old in good health. The chain joins TRBV12-5 to TRBJ2-1; 9 bases align to TRBD2. CDR3 nucleotide sequence: TGTGCTAGTGGGGTGCGCGGGGGGGCGGGGCACAATGAGCAGTTCTTC. Residues: CASGVRGGAGHNEQFF.